This TCR beta chain is drawn from a study of identical twins. Through template switching, a universal primer site was introduced, and the cDNA contained unique molecular identifiers. In TCRdb, the 5' RACE reads were re-called with MiXCR into one record per CDR3 protein. The sample consists of 1,800,000 or so distinct CDR3 sequences, roughly a third of them appearing once. This CDR3 comprises 14 residues. Germline V gives CDR1 MNHNY, CDR2 SVGAGI (reference sequence). The trim removed 5 bases at V and 9 bases at J, leaving 10 bases unmatched. This receptor was identified in a newborn girl in good health. The V call is TRBV6-6, the J call TRBJ1-1; 9 nucleotides line up with TRBD1. Sequencing used cord blood. CDR3 DNA sequence: TGTGCCAGCAGTGCCCCGGGACAGGGCCGTCAAGCTTTCTTT. Translated, it gives CASSAPGQGRQAFF.